This TCR beta chain was identified in a study of shared clonotypes between healthy human individuals. Repertoires were generated with immunoSEQ multiplex PCR, while TCRdb's copy carries only in-frame clones and drops some. The table records some 680,000 clones, roughly 72% of them present only once. Trimming took off 5 bases at V and 9 bases at J, with 14 bases between the two ends. The CDR3 is 12 amino acids. CDR1 and CDR2 (germline): SQVTM, ANQGSEA. The TCR was taken from a woman aged 30 to 39 in good health. V usage is TRBV29-1 and J usage is TRBJ2-1; a possible D gene is TRBD1 (6 bases). Sequencing input: memory CD4+ T cells sorted from blood. The subset was: CD45RA-negative fraction. CDR3 in DNA: TGCAGCGTTAAGGACAGTTTATCTGAGCAGTTCTTC. Protein product: CSVKDSLSEQFF.